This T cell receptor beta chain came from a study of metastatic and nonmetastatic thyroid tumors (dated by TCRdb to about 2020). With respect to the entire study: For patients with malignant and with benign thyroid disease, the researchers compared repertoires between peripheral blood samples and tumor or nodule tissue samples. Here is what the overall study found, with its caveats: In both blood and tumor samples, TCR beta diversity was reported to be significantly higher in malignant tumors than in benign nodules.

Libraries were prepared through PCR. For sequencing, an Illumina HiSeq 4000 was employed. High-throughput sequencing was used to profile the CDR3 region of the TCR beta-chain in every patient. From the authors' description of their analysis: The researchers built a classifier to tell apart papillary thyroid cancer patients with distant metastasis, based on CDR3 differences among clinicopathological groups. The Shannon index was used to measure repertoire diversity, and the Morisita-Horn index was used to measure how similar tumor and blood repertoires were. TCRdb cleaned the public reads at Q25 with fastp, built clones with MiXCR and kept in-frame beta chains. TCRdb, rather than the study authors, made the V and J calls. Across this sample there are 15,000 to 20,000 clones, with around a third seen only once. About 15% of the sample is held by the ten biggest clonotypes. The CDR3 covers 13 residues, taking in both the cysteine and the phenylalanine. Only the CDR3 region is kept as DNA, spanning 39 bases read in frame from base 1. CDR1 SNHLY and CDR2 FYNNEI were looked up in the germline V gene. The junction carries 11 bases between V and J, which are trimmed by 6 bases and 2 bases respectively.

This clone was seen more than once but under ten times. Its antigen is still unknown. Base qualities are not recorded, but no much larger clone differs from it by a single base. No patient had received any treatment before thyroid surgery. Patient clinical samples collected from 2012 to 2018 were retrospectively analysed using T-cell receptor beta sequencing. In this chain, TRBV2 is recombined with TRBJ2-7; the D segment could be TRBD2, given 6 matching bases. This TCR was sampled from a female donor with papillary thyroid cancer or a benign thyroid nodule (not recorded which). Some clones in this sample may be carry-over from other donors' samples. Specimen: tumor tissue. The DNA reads TGTGCCAGCAGACGGGGGATCACCTACGAGCAGTACTTC. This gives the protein CASRRGITYEQYF.